This entry is about one TCR beta chain. Its target is not known. The data belong to a study of cytomegalovirus exposure and HLA in healthy donors. Turning to the study itself: A prior study identified 110 million or so unique TCR beta sequences from about 179 million T cells. Study results and limitations: Presence/absence analyses assumed roughly uniform sequencing depth across donors, which may not hold.

A multiplex PCR was run with 60 Vbeta primers and 13 Jbeta primers. Using immunoSEQ multiplex PCR, the repertoire was profiled, and TCRdb retains in-frame clones only, with some absent. Among around 140,000 clones listed, approximately 87% were seen once. Though nominally healthy at sampling, donors likely had unrecorded immune exposures. The germline gives CDR1 LNHDA, CDR2 SQIVND (reference sequence). Trimming took off 6 bases at V and 2 bases at J, with 7 bases between the two ends. The CDR3 length is 12 residues. This chain uses TRBV19 with TRBJ1-1, with D hard to call. The source of this sequence is a young woman in good health and CMV-seronegative. The sequenced sample consisted of PBMCs. CDR3 coding DNA: TGTGCCAGTAGAGCCCCCAACACTGAAGCTTTCTTT. Amino acids: CASRAPNTEAFF.